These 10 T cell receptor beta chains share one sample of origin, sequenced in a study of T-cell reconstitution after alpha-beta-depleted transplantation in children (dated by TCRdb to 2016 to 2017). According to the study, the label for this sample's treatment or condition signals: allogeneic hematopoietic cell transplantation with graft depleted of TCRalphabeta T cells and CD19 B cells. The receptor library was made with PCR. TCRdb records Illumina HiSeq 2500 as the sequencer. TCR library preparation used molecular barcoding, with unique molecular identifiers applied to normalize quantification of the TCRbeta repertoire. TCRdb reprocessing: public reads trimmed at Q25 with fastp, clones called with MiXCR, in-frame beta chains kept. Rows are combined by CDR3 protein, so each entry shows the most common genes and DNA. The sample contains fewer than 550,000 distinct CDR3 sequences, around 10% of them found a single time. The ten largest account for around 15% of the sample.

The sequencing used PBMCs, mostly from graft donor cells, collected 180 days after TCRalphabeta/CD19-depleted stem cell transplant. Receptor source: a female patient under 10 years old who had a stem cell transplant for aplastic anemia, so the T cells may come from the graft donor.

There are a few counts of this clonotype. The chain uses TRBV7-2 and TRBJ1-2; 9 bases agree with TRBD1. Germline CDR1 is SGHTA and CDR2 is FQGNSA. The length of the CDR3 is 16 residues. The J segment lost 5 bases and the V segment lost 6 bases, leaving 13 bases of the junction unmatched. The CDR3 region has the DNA TGTGCCAGCAGACTAGGGGTCGCGACAGGGGGATATGGCTACACCTTC. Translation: CASRLGVATGGYGYTF.

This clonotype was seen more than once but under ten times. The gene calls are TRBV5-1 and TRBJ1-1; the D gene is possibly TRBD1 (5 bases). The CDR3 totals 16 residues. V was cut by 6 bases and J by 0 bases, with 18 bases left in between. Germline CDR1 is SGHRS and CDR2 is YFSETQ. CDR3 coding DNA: TGCGCCAGCAAATATAATGGGGGGTCAATGAACACTGAAGCTTTCTTT. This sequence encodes CASKYNGGSMNTEAFF. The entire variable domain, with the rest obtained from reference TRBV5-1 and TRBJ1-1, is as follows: KAGVTQTPRYLIKTRGQQVTLSCSPISGHRSVSWYQQTPGQGLQFLFEYFSETQRNKGNFPGRFSGRQFSNSRSEMNVSTLELGDSALYLCASKYNGGSMNTEAFFGQGTRLTVV.

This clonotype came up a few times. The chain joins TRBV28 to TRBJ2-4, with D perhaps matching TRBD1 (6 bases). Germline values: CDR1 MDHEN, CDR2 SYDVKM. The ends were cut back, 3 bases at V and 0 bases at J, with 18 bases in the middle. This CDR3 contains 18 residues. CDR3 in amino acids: CASSLGPLTGLAKNIQYF. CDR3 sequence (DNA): TGTGCCAGCAGTTTGGGGCCCCTGACAGGCTTAGCCAAAAACATTCAGTACTTC.

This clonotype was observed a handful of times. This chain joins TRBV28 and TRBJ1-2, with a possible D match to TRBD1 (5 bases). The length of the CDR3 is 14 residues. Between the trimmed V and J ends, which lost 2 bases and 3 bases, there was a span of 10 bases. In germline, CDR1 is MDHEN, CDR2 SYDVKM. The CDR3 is CASSLPTGHYGYTF. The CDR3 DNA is TGTGCCAGCAGTTTACCTACAGGCCACTATGGCTACACCTTC.

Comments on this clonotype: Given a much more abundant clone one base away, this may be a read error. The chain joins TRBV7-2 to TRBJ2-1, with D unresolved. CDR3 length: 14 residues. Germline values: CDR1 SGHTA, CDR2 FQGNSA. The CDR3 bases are TGTGCCAGCAGCTTGTCGCCCGGCGTGAATGAGCACTTCTTC. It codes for CASSLSPGVNEHFF.

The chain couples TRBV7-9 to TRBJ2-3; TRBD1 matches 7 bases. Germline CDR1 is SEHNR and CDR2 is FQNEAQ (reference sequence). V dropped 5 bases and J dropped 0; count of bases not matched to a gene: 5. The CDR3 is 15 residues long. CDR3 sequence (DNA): TGTGCCAGCAGCGCTTGGACAGGTAGCACAGATACGCAGTATTTT. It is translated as CASSAWTGSTDTQYF.

The CDR3 protein is CATRDRGPAGVAFF. The CDR3 DNA reads as TGTGCCACCCGGGACAGGGGACCAGCGGGCGTAGCTTTCTTT. The V and J genes are TRBV28 and TRBJ1-1, with TRBD1 matching over 10 bases. From germline, CDR1 is MDHEN and CDR2 SYDVKM. Trimming took 10 bases from V and 10 from J; bases not matched to a gene: 15. The CDR3 runs to 14 residues.

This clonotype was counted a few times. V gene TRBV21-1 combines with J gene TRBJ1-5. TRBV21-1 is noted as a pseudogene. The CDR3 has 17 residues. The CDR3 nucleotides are TGTGCCAGCAGCAAAGAGGGTATAGTCCGTAAGCAGCAGCCCCAGCATTTT. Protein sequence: CASSKEGIVRKQQPQHF.

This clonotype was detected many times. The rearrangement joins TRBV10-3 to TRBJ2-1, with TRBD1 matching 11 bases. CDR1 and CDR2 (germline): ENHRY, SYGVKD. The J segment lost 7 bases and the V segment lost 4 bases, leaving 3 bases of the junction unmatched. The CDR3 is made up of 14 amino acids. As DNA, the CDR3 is TGTGCCATCAGTGGGACAGGGGGCAGAAATGAGCAGTTCTTC. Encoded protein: CAISGTGGRNEQFF.

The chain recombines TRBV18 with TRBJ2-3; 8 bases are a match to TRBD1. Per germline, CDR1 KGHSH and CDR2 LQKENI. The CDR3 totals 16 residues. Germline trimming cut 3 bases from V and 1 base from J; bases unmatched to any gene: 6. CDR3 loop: CASSPFLTGGTDTQYF. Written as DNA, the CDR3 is TGTGCCAGCTCACCTTTTCTGACAGGGGGCACAGATACGCAGTATTTT.